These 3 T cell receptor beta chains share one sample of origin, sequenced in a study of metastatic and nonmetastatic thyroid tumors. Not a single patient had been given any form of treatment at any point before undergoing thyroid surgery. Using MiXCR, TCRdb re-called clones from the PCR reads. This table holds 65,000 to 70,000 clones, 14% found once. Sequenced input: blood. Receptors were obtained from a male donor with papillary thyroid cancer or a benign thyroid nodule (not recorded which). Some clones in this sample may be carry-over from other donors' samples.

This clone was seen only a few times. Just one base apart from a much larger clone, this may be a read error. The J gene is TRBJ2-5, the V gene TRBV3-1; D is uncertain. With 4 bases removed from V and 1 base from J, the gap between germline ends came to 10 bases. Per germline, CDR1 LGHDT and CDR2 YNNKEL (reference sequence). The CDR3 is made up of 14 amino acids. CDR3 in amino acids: CASSPPAFQETQYF. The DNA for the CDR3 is TGTGCCAGCAGCCCTCCGGCGTTCCAAGAGACCCAGTACTTC.

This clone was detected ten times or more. CDR3 loop: CASSLTGNSGNTIYF. CDR3 coding DNA: TGCGCCAGCAGCTTGACAGGAAACTCTGGAAACACCATATATTTT. This chain links TRBV5-1 with TRBJ1-3; possible D gene TRBD1, 5 bases. The CDR3 extends over 15 amino acids. Trimming pared 1 base from V and 0 bases from J, leaving 8 bases between. Germline loops: CDR1 SGHRS, CDR2 YFSETQ.

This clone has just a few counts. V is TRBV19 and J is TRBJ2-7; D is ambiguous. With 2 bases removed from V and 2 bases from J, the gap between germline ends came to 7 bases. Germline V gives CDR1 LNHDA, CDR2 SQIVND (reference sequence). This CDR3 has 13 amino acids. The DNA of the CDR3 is TGTGCCAGTAGTATACGAGTAACCTACGAGCAGTACTTC. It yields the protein CASSIRVTYEQYF.